The T cell receptor (beta chain) described here comes from a study of monozygotic twins with cystic fibrosis. Broader study findings: V usage most resembled the co-twin in 13 of 16 pairs. Monozygotic CF twin pairs shared significantly more nucleotide-identical clonotypes than unrelated CF individuals did. The repertoire was suggested to be naive-dominated, clonality median roughly 0.0091.

Only in-frame clones appear in the TCRdb table, and some are missing; sequencing was by immunoSEQ multiplex PCR. The data show some 33,000 clones, with around nine tenths seen just once and roughly 0.19% held by the top ten. Germline V CDR1 and CDR2: MGHDK, SYGVNS. This CDR3 region has 13 residues. V gave up 8 bases and J gave up 2 bases, with 11 bases separating them. In the case of this clone: What it binds is unknown.

The chain employs TRBV25-1 and TRBJ2-3; D not certain. Sequencing was performed on blood. The sequence was obtained from a boy aged 2-9 years with cystic fibrosis. The CDR3 loop is CASGYMATDTQYF. CDR3 coding DNA: TGTGCCAGCGGGTACATGGCCACAGATACGCAGTATTTT.